The clone carrying this T cell receptor beta chain came up a few times. Antigen unknown. This entry belongs to a study of T-cell reconstitution after alpha-beta-depleted transplantation in children. CDR3 size: 15 residues. Trimming removed 8 bases at V and 0 bases at J, with 13 bases between. Unique molecular identifiers were built into the TCRbeta library. MiXCR, applied by TCRdb to the PCR reads, yields one record per CDR3 protein. The data show approximately 800,000 distinct CDR3 sequences, roughly 15% seen once. Study-level findings and limits: Surviving recipient T cells and thymic progenitors underlay high day-60 TCRbeta diversity in some patients. Reportedly, roughly two months post-transplant, alpha-beta T cells arose from several hundred expanded graft clones. Diversity and T-cell counts at one year after transplant derived mostly from new T cells.

This receptor was taken from a male patient aged 10 to 17 who had a stem cell transplant for acute lymphoblastic leukemia, so the T cells may come from the graft donor. The V gene is TRBV12-3 or TRBV12-4, the J gene TRBJ2-2; D is possibly TRBD2 (5 bases). The specimen was PBMCs, mostly from graft donor cells, collected 360 days after TCRalphabeta/CD19-depleted stem cell transplant. The CDR3 DNA is TGTGCCAGCTCAACCAGCGGCGCGAACACCGGGGAGCTGTTTTTT. Translating gives CASSTSGANTGELFF.